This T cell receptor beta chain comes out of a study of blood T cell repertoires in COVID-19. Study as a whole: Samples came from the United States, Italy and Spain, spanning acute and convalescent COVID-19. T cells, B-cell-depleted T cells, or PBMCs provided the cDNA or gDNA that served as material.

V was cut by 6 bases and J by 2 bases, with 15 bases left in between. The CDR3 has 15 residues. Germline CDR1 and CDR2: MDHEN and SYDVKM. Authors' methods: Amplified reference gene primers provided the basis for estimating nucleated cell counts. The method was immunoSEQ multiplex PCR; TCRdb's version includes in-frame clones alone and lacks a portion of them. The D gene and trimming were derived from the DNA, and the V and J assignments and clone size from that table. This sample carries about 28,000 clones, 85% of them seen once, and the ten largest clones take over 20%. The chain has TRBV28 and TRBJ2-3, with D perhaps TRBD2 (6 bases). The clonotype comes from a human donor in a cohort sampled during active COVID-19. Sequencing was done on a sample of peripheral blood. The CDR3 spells CASRTTGTLTDTQYF. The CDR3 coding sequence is TGTGCCAGCAGAACTACCGGGACTCTCACAGATACGCAGTATTTT.